These 2 T cell receptor beta chains were sequenced from one sample in a study of cytomegalovirus exposure and HLA in healthy donors listed by TCRdb under 2017. Libraries were prepared through the immunoSEQ multiplex PCR assay. For the multiplex PCR, a mixture combining 60 forward primers for TCR Vbeta segments and 13 reverse primers for TCR Jbeta segments was used. The clones in this table, taken by TCRdb from immuneACCESS, are in-frame only. Not every clone is retained; where verified, under half of the shortfall comes from an unresolved V gene, and the cause of the rest is unknown. The sample has 200,000 to 250,000 clones on record. The top ten clones comprise roughly 0.98% of the sample. Source material: PBMCs. These receptors were taken from a woman aged 25-40 years in good health and CMV-seropositive.

The chain couples TRBV15 to TRBJ1-1; a weak D match, TRBD1 (6 bases). Looked up from germline, CDR1 is LNHNV and CDR2 is YYDKDF (reference sequence). This CDR3 region has 13 residues. Between the trimmed V and J ends, which lost 5 bases and 4 bases, there was a span of 11 bases. In DNA form, the CDR3 reads TGTGCCACCAGCCCTGACAGGAGCACTGAAGCTTTCTTT. Translating it yields CATSPDRSTEAFF.

A note on this clone: The sample has other DNA sequences that encode this CDR3 too. The chain joins TRBV6-1 to TRBJ1-1; D gene unclear. V lost 2 bases, J lost 0 bases, and 7 bases lay in between. Germline loops: CDR1 MNHNS, CDR2 SASEGT. This CDR3 region has 14 residues. CDR3: CASSEPGMNTEAFF. CDR3 coding DNA: TGTGCCAGCAGTGAACCGGGTATGAACACTGAAGCTTTCTTT.